This TCR beta chain stems from a study of T-cell memory formation after mild COVID-19. Only a few counts were recorded for this clonotype. The 5'RACE method, run with constant-segment primers, produced TCR alpha and TCR beta cDNA libraries (carrying sample barcodes and UMIs). TCRdb recomputed calls from the 5' RACE reads with MiXCR, one row per CDR3 protein. The data hold under 600,000 distinct CDR3 sequences, with about a fifth observed a single time. J was trimmed by 4 bases and V by 7 bases; bases with no gene match: 12. CDR3 length: 14 residues. Per germline, CDR1 SQVTM and CDR2 ANQGSEA. The source material was PBMCs or a T cell subset sorted from them (not recorded which). The rearrangement joins TRBV29-1 to TRBJ2-7; 8 positions agree with TRBD1. The TCR sequence derives from an adult woman who had mild COVID-19 (a few samples of this study predate the infection). Cell type and time point are not known. The CDR3 DNA reads TGCAGCGGCGCCATTCAGGGGGCAGATTACGAGCAGTACTTC. Protein product: CSGAIQGADYEQYF.